Listed here is a single T cell receptor beta chain. The RNA, about 0.5 to 1 ug, was put through reverse transcription using random hexamers. TCR beta CDR3 was amplified by immunoSEQ multiplex PCR. This amplification extended across 54 Vbeta and 13 Jbeta segments. TCRdb redid the calling of the immunoSEQ multiplex PCR reads with MiXCR, one entry per CDR3 protein. The sample includes about 120,000 distinct CDR3 sequences, about 93% of them seen just once. This sample is drawn from a study of CD8 T cells in Susac syndrome. The V and J ends lost 5 bases and 5 bases, in that order; junction bases with no gene match: 7. Germline CDR1 SEHNR, CDR2 FQNEAQ (reference sequence). There are 14 residues in the CDR3. The authors carried out high-throughput sequencing of TCR beta. They applied it to CD8+ and CD4+ T cells obtained from blood.

The receptor was isolated from a human donor in good health. The sample comprised CD4+ T cells from PBMCs. The chain uses TRBV7-9 and TRBJ2-5; 8 bases agree with TRBD1. The CDR3 coding sequence is TGTGCCAGCAGCCTGAGGACAGGGACGGAGACCCAGTACTTC. It translates to CASSLRTGTETQYF. The entire variable domain, with the rest obtained from reference TRBV7-9 and TRBJ2-5, is as follows: DTGVSQNPRHKITKRGQNVTFRCDPISEHNRLYWYRQTLGQGPEFLTYFQNEAQLEKSRLLSDRFSAERPKGSFSTLEIQRTEQGDSAMYLCASSLRTGTETQYFGPGTRLLVL.